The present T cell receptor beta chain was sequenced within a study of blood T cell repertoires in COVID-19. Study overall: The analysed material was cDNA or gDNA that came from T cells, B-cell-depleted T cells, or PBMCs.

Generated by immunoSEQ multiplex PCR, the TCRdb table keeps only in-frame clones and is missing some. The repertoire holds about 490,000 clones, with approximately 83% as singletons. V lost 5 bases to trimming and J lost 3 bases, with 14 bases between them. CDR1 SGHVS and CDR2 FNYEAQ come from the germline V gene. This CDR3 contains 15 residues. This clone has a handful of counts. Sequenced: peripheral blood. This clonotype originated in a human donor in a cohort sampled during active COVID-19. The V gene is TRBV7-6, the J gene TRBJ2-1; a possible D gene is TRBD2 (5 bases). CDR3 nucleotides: TGTGCCAGCAGCGAGTCAACGGGATTCTACAATGAGCAGTTCTTC. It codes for CASSESTGFYNEQFF.